Reported below is one T cell receptor (beta chain). Looked up from germline, CDR1 is SGHVS and CDR2 is FQNEAQ. The junction had 7 bases not matched to a gene; V was cut back by 3 bases and J by 6 bases. The CDR3 has 15 residues. The data belong to a study of OX40 agonist ivuxolimab in advanced cancers. Sequencing was performed with immunoSEQ multiplex PCR; in TCRdb, only in-frame clones are kept and a portion is missing. This table holds fewer than 80,000 clones, about 89% found once. The receptor comes from an adult with an advanced solid tumor such as melanoma, head and neck, liver or kidney cancer. Material: CD4+ or CD8+ T cells sorted from blood, obtained in a trial of the OX40 agonist ivuxolimab. The V and J genes are TRBV7-8 and TRBJ2-1; 8 bases are a match to TRBD2. CDR3 sequence: CASSLSGSAFNEQFF. CDR3 nucleotides: TGTGCCAGCAGCTTGAGCGGGAGTGCGTTCAATGAGCAGTTCTTC.